Below, 22 T cell receptor beta chains from the same sample are listed, as sequenced in a study of Graves' ophthalmopathy and Graves' hyperthyroidism. Using RNA transcripts, the TCR beta CDR3 regions were amplified. The first round was an RT-PCR with HTBI primers, and the second round was a multiplex PCR. TCRdb itself ran the multiplex PCR reads through MiXCR, one entry per CDR3 protein. The data hold some 520,000 distinct CDR3 sequences, with about 15% observed a single time. Sequenced input: blood. All receptors come from a woman aged 25 to 45 with Graves' ophthalmopathy.

The table lists this clonotype with a few counts. This chain links TRBV7-2 with TRBJ2-7; a possible D gene is TRBD1 (5 bases). From germline, CDR1 is SGHTA and CDR2 FQGNSA. The CDR3 has 16 residues. Trimming left V 0 bases short and J 3 bases short, with 15 bases between. CDR3 sequence: CASSLALQQEDYEQYF. For the CDR3, the DNA is TGTGCCAGCAGCTTAGCACTCCAACAGGAAGACTACGAGCAGTACTTC.

This clonotype was counted many times. The chain combines TRBV4-1 with TRBJ2-5; the match to TRBD2 covers 10 bases. Germline-derived CDR1 and CDR2 are MGHRA and YSYEKL. This CDR3 has 14 amino acids. V trimming: 6 bases; J trimming: 2 bases; junction bases outside the gene matches: 3. In DNA, the CDR3 is TGCGCCAGCAGGCCACTAGCGGGACAAGAGACCCAGTACTTC. This translates into CASRPLAGQETQYF.

The chain links TRBV15 to TRBJ2-7, with D uncertain. CDR1 LNHNV and CDR2 YYDKDF come from the germline V gene (reference sequence). The CDR3 loop spans 13 amino acids. The V end was cut by 0 bases, the J end by 2 bases, with 5 bases between. The CDR3 DNA is TGTGCCACCAGCAGAGATTTGACCTACGAGCAGTACTTC. It yields the protein CATSRDLTYEQYF. Drawing the rest from reference TRBV15 and TRBJ2-7, the complete variable domain is DAMVIQNPRYQVTQFGKPVTLSCSQTLNHNVMYWYQQKSSQAPKLLFHYYDKDFNNEADTPDNFQSRRPNTSFCFLDIRSPGLGDTAMYLCATSRDLTYEQYFGPGTRLTVT.

Ten or more counts support this clonotype. The chain is built from TRBV12-3 or TRBV12-4 and TRBJ2-7; 7 positions match TRBD2. The CDR3 length is 17 residues. J gave up 3 bases and V 3 bases, and 14 bases lay outside the gene matches. The CDR3 nucleotides are TGTGCCAGCAGTTTCACACCGACGGGGGGTCTTTTCTACGAGCAGTACTTC. This codes for CASSFTPTGGLFYEQYF.

This clonotype was observed many times. This chain joins TRBV12-3 or TRBV12-4 and TRBJ1-3; 7 bases map to TRBD1. Trimming took 6 bases from V and 7 from J; bases not matched to a gene: 9. The CDR3 is 14 amino acids. In DNA, the CDR3 is TGTGCCAGCAGCTCCGACAGGGTTTGGAACACCATATATTTT. Translating it yields CASSSDRVWNTIYF.

This clonotype showed up many times. The chain employs TRBV7-6 and TRBJ1-5, with 8 bases that match TRBD1. CDR1 is SGHVS, CDR2 FNYEAQ, per germline. There are 15 residues in the CDR3. Germline trimming cut 0 bases from V and 5 bases from J; bases unmatched to any gene: 3. The CDR3, as DNA: TGTGCCAGCAGCTTAGCCAGGGGGCTCGATCAGCCCCAGCATTTT. Protein: CASSLARGLDQPQHF.

This clonotype has ten or more counts. V and J are TRBV20-1 and TRBJ1-1, with D unresolved. The CDR3 is 13 residues long. Trimming left V 3 bases short and J 1 base short, with 9 bases between. Germline V gives CDR1 DFQATT, CDR2 SNEGSKA (reference sequence). CDR3 in DNA: TGCAGTGCTAGTGTCAGCCAGAACACTGAAGCTTTCTTT. Protein: CSASVSQNTEAFF.

At least ten counts were recorded for this clonotype. V is TRBV10-2 and J is TRBJ2-5; the match to TRBD2 covers 7 bases. J was trimmed by 3 bases and V by 7 bases; bases with no gene match: 2. The CDR3 covers 12 residues. CDR1 and CDR2 (germline): WSHSY, SAAADI. DNA of the CDR3: TGCGCCAGCATGGGGGGGGAAGAGACCCAGTACTTC. This translates into CASMGGEETQYF.

The sample holds a few counts of this clonotype. J is TRBJ1-1 and V is TRBV30, with D uncertain. CDR1 and CDR2 (germline): GTSNPN, SVGIG (reference sequence). With 4 bases removed from V and 6 bases from J, the gap between germline ends came to 9 bases. The CDR3 has 11 residues. CDR3 loop: CAWTPRPEAFF. DNA of the CDR3: TGTGCCTGGACCCCGCGGCCTGAAGCTTTCTTT.

This clonotype occurred many times. CDR3 sequence reads: CATQDNYGYTF. The DNA for the CDR3 is TGTGCCACCCAGGATAACTATGGCTACACCTTC. The rearrangement uses TRBV24-1 and TRBJ1-2; no clear D gene. Germline CDR1 reads KGHDR; CDR2 reads SFDVKD. Trimming took 9 bases from V and 1 from J, leaving 5 bases between them. CDR3 size: 11 residues.

The rearrangement joins TRBV2 to TRBJ2-7, with a weak D call TRBD1 (6 bases). The germline V and J ends were trimmed by 10 bases and 2 bases, with 18 bases remaining between them. Per the germline V gene, CDR1 is SNHLY and CDR2 is FYNNEI. The CDR3 loop spans 14 amino acids. The CDR3 loop reads CATDRSRSAYEQYF. CDR3 in DNA: TGTGCCACCGACAGGTCTCGAAGCGCCTACGAGCAGTACTTC.

This clonotype has more than one count but fewer than ten. The rearrangement uses TRBV27 and TRBJ2-7; possibly TRBD1 or TRBD2 for D (5 bases each). Trimming cost V 4 bases and J 8 bases, with 9 bases left between them. This CDR3 is built from 11 residues. CDR1 MNHEY and CDR2 SMNVEV come from the germline V gene (reference sequence). Here the CDR3 reads CASSYGTKQYF. Written as DNA, the CDR3 is TGTGCCAGCAGTTACGGGACCAAGCAGTACTTC.

This clonotype was recorded at least ten times. The rearrangement joins TRBV12-3 or TRBV12-4 to TRBJ1-6, with D unclear. Between the trimmed V and J ends, which lost 5 bases and 10 bases, there was a span of 12 bases. This CDR3 is 13 amino acids long. CDR3 loop: CASSAQSVSPLHF. CDR3 DNA sequence: TGTGCCAGCAGTGCCCAATCCGTCTCACCCCTCCACTTT.

The chain uses TRBV19 and TRBJ1-5, with D possibly TRBD1 on 5 matching bases. Trimming cost V 1 base and J 7 bases, with 8 bases left between them. This CDR3 is 13 amino acids long. From germline, CDR1 is LNHDA and CDR2 SQIVND (reference sequence). The CDR3 coding sequence is TGTGCCAGTAGTATAGCGGGGGAGCAGCCCCAGCATTTT. It translates to CASSIAGEQPQHF. The variable domain in full, with the rest retrieved from reference TRBV19 and TRBJ1-5, is DGGITQSPKYLFRKEGQNVTLSCEQNLNHDAMYWYRQDPGQGLRLIYYSQIVNDFQKGDIAEGYSVSREKKESFPLTVTSAQKNPTAFYLCASSIAGEQPQHFGDGTRLSIL.

This clonotype was observed at least ten times. This chain connects TRBV4-1 to TRBJ1-1; a possible D gene is TRBD1 (6 bases). Germline V lookup: CDR1 MGHRA, CDR2 YSYEKL. The CDR3 length is 14 residues. V lost 8 bases to trimming and J lost 1 base, with 14 bases between them. The CDR3 is CASGRTDRNTEAFF. The CDR3 DNA reads TGCGCCAGCGGACGGACAGATCGGAACACTGAAGCTTTCTTT.

In this sample, this clonotype turned up many times. The gene calls are TRBV11-2 and TRBJ2-7; TRBD2 agrees at 7 bases. This CDR3 spans 13 amino acids. Trimming removed 5 bases from V and 6 bases from J; junction bases left unmatched: 7. Germline loops: CDR1 SGHAT, CDR2 FQNNGV. This CDR3 is CASSTNRLAEQYF. In DNA, the CDR3 is TGTGCCAGCAGCACCAATAGACTAGCCGAGCAGTACTTC.

This clonotype came up many times. The chain is built from TRBV29-1 and TRBJ2-5, with a weak D call TRBD1 (7 bases). Looked up from germline, CDR1 is SQVTM and CDR2 is ANQGSEA. There are 11 residues in the CDR3. The CDR3 loop is CTSGGSETQYF. The CDR3 bases are TGCACCTCAGGGGGGTCAGAGACCCAGTACTTC.

The chain links TRBV24-1 to TRBJ2-2; D tentatively fits TRBD1 or TRBD2 (6 bases each). Looked up from germline, CDR1 is KGHDR and CDR2 is SFDVKD. The CDR3 totals 14 residues. The germline V and J ends were trimmed by 12 bases and 4 bases, with 17 bases remaining between them. CDR3 sequence reads: CAAQAQGGTGELFF. Here the CDR3 DNA reads TGTGCCGCCCAGGCACAGGGAGGCACCGGGGAGCTGTTTTTT.

This clonotype was recorded many times. The gene calls are TRBV27 and TRBJ2-7; 9 bases map to TRBD2. The CDR3 is 14 residues long. Trimming cost V 6 bases and J 4 bases; bases outside gene matches: 7. Germline V gives CDR1 MNHEY, CDR2 SMNVEV (reference sequence). CDR3 coding DNA: TGTGCCAGCAGAACCGGGCTAGCGGGGTACGAGCAGTACTTC. This gives the protein CASRTGLAGYEQYF.

In its sample, this clonotype was seen many times. This chain uses TRBV6-5 with TRBJ2-7; tentatively, D is TRBD1 (6 bases). This CDR3 region has 13 residues. Germline CDR1 reads MNHEY; CDR2 reads SVGAGI. Trimming removed 2 bases at V and 5 bases at J, with 10 bases between. In DNA form, the CDR3 reads TGTGCCAGCAGTTACAGGGGGAGCCACGAGCAGTACTTC. Translation: CASSYRGSHEQYF.

This clonotype has a count of ten or more. J is TRBJ2-7 and V is TRBV7-2; 12 nucleotides agree with TRBD2. CDR1 is SGHTA and CDR2 is FQGNSA in the germline V gene. The CDR3 is 15 amino acids. After removal of 8 bases from V and 3 bases from J, the junction contained 8 bases not matched to a gene. The CDR3 spells CASQRLAGVFYEQYF. The CDR3 bases are TGTGCCAGCCAGCGACTAGCGGGAGTCTTCTACGAGCAGTACTTC.

The chain is built from TRBV6-5 and TRBJ2-7, with 8 nucleotides matching TRBD1. This CDR3 contains 15 residues. Germline CDR1 MNHEY, CDR2 SVGAGI. V dropped 0 bases and J dropped 3; count of bases not matched to a gene: 4. The chain's CDR3 is CASSYSGTGHYEQYF. In DNA form, the CDR3 reads TGTGCCAGCAGTTACTCCGGGACAGGCCACTACGAGCAGTACTTC.